The 3 T cell receptor beta chains below were found in one sample sequenced in a study of T-cell reconstitution after alpha-beta-depleted transplantation in children. TCRbeta library preparation incorporated unique molecular identifiers. MiXCR, run by TCRdb on the PCR reads, gives a single entry per CDR3 protein. In the table there are around 250,000 distinct CDR3 sequences, roughly 7.7% of which are singletons. Sequenced material: PBMCs, mostly from graft donor cells, taken 180 days after TCRalphabeta/CD19-depleted stem cell transplant. Receptors were obtained from a male patient under 18 who had a stem cell transplant for acute lymphoblastic leukemia, so the T cells may come from the graft donor.

In this sample, this clonotype turned up many times. V usage is TRBV18 and J usage is TRBJ2-5, with 9 bases fitting TRBD1. This CDR3 spans 15 amino acids. J gave up 4 bases and V 5 bases, and 8 bases lay outside the gene matches. Looked up from germline, CDR1 is KGHSH and CDR2 is LQKENI. The CDR3 loop is CASSSYRDRVETQYF. In DNA form, the CDR3 reads TGTGCCAGCTCATCCTACCGGGACAGGGTAGAGACCCAGTACTTC.

The genes are TRBV28 and TRBJ2-5; D unresolved. Germline V gives CDR1 MDHEN, CDR2 SYDVKM. The CDR3 is made up of 13 amino acids. V lost 4 bases and J 6 bases, leaving 12 bases between the germline ends. CDR3 protein: CASSSPDMKTQYF. CDR3 bases: TGTGCCAGCAGTTCGCCGGATATGAAGACCCAGTACTTC.

CDR3 bases: TGTGCCAGCACCCCAGGGGCGGGCGGGGAGCTGTTTTTT. This gives the protein CASTPGAGGELFF. The chain joins TRBV11-3 to TRBJ2-2; possible D gene TRBD1, 6 bases. The V gene lost 7 bases and the J gene lost 7 bases, with 13 bases spanning the gap. From germline, CDR1 is SGHNT and CDR2 YENEEA. CDR3 length: 13 amino acids.